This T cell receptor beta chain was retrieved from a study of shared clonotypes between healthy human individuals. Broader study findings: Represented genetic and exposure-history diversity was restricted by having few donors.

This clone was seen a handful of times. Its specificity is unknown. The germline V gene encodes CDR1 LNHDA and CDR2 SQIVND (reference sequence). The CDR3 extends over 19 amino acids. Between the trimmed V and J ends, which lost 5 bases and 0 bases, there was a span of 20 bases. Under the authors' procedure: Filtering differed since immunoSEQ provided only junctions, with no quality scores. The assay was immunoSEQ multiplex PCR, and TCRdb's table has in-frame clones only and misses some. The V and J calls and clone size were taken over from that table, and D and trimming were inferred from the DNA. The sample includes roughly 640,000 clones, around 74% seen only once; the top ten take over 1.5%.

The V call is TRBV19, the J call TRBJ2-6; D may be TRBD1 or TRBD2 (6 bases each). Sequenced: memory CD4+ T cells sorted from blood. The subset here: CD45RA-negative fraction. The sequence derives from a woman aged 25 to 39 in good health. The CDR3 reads CASSLPGGGGLSGANVLTF. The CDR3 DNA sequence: TGTGCCAGTAGTCTCCCGGGTGGAGGGGGTCTCTCTGGGGCCAACGTCCTGACTTTC.